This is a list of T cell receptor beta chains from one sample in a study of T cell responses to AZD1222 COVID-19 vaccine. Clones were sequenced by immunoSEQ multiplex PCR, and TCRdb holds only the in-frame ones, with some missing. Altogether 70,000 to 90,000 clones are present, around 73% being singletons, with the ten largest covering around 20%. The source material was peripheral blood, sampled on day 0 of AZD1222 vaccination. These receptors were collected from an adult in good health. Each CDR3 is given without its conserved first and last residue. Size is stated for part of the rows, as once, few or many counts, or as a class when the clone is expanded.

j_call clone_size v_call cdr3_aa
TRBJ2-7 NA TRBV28 ASSWVGEQY
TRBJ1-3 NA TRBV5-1 ASSLGQGTNTIY
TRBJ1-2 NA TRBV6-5 ASSTGLRNYGYT
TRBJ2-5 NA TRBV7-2 ASSLGIRAETQY
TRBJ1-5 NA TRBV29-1 SVEGSGDQPQH
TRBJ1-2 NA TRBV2 ASSGGNGVYT
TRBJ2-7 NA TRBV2 AGRRGSSYEQY
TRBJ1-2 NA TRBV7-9 ASSLGTARIYGYT
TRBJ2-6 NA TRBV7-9 ASSLGTGVLGANVLT
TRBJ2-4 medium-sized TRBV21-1 ASSEKRGIGGNPLGAKNIQY
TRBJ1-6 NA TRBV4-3 ASSQGGTVYTPLH
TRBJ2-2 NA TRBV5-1 ASSLAGGAGELF
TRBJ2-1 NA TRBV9 ASSESSYNEQF
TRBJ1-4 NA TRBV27 ASSLSSYEKLF
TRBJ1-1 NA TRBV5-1 ASSLGQGGEAF
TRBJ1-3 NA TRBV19 ASSIPGAGNTIY